Below are 30 T cell receptor beta chains sequenced from a single sample in a study of T cell responses to AZD1222 COVID-19 vaccine. TCRdb's table, derived via immunoSEQ multiplex PCR, lists solely in-frame clones and lacks some. Here the sample spans 110,000 to 150,000 clones, 88% being singletons. The sample was peripheral blood, taken 28 days after the second AZD1222 dose. Receptor source: an adult who received the AZD1222 COVID-19 vaccine.

The rearrangement links TRBV18 to TRBJ2-1, with 7 positions matching TRBD1. Germline CDR1 reads KGHSH; CDR2 reads LQKENI. Unmatched junction bases numbered 5, after V lost 8 bases and J lost 1 base. This CDR3 contains 14 residues. CDR3 nucleotides: TGTGCCAGCCAACCGGGACAGTCCTACAATGAGCAGTTCTTC. It encodes CASQPGQSYNEQFF.

The chain is built from TRBV27 and TRBJ1-4; TRBD1 aligns across 9 bases. Unmatched junction bases numbered 6, after V lost 10 bases and J lost 6 bases. Per germline, CDR1 MNHEY and CDR2 SMNVEV (reference sequence). The CDR3 is 13 amino acids. The CDR3 DNA reads TGTGCCACCTGGACAGGGGAGCATGAAAAACTGTTTTTT. It is translated as CATWTGEHEKLFF.

This clone came up a few times. The chain links TRBV28 to TRBJ1-1, with D possibly matching TRBD1 (5 bases). This CDR3 has 18 amino acids. CDR1 is MDHEN, CDR2 SYDVKM, per germline. V was shortened by 0 bases and J by 1 base, with 18 bases between the two germline ends. The CDR3 here is CASSLWEILGRENTEAFF. The CDR3 coding sequence is TGTGCCAGCAGTTTATGGGAAATTCTGGGACGGGAGAACACTGAAGCTTTCTTT.

This clone was recorded once. The V call is TRBV7-8, the J call TRBJ2-7, with 7 bases that match TRBD1. The CDR3 totals 15 residues. Per the germline V gene, CDR1 is SGHVS and CDR2 is FQNEAQ. J was trimmed by 3 bases and V by 5 bases; bases with no gene match: 10. The CDR3 region is CASSQTGPTDYEQYF. The DNA of the CDR3 is TGTGCCAGCAGCCAGACAGGGCCGACGGACTACGAGCAGTACTTC. The whole variable domain, filled in from reference TRBV7-8 and TRBJ2-7, reads GAGVSQSPRYKVAKRGQDVALRCDPISGHVSLFWYQQALGQGPEFLTYFQNEAQLDKSGLPSDRFFAERPEGSVSTLKIQRTQQEDSAVYLCASSQTGPTDYEQYFGPGTRLTVT.

The chain has TRBV7-8 and TRBJ1-4; 7 bases are a match to TRBD1. Germline V gene sequence: CDR1 SGHVS, CDR2 FQNEAQ. This CDR3 has 17 residues. Trimming removed 7 bases from V and 8 bases from J; junction bases left unmatched: 19. The CDR3 DNA reads TGTGCCAGCACCCGATTTGGGGGGAGCGACAGGGTGGAAAAACTGTTTTTT. Amino acid sequence: CASTRFGGSDRVEKLFF.

The chain is built from TRBV18 and TRBJ1-1; possibly TRBD1 for D (5 bases). Germline V gene lookup returns CDR1 KGHSH and CDR2 LQKENI. V was trimmed by 4 bases and J by 3 bases, leaving 27 bases between them. The CDR3 length is 19 residues. The CDR3 loop is CASSLIGGTGLRGDTEAFF. The CDR3 DNA reads TGTGCCAGCTCACTAATAGGTGGGACCGGGTTAAGGGGAGACACTGAAGCTTTCTTT. Looking up the rest from reference TRBV18 and TRBJ1-1 gives the full variable domain: NAGVMQNPRHLVRRRGQEARLRCSPMKGHSHVYWYRQLPEEGLKFMVYLQKENIIDESGMPKERFSAEFPKEGPSILRIQQVVRGDSAAYFCASSLIGGTGLRGDTEAFFGQGTRLTVV.

This clone was detected only once. J is TRBJ1-4 and V is TRBV21-1. TRBV21-1 is a recognized pseudogene. The CDR3 consists of 13 residues. The chain's CDR3 is CASSKDNGEKLFF. For the CDR3, the DNA is TGTGCCAGCAGCAAAGACAATGGGGAAAAACTGTTTTTT.

The chain has TRBV6-1 and TRBJ1-1; no definite D call. This CDR3 region has 13 residues. In germline, CDR1 is MNHNS, CDR2 SASEGT. V gave up 3 bases and J gave up 3 bases, with 8 bases separating them. The CDR3 loop is CASSDTPHTEAFF. CDR3 sequence (DNA): TGTGCCAGCAGTGACACCCCGCACACTGAAGCTTTCTTT.

The chain combines TRBV12-3 or TRBV12-4 with TRBJ1-5; D perhaps matches TRBD1 (6 bases). Trimming cost V 4 bases and J 6 bases, with 10 bases left between them. The CDR3 length is 13 residues. The CDR3 reads CASSSGVVQPQHF. CDR3 DNA: TGTGCCAGCAGTTCAGGGGTAGTTCAGCCCCAGCATTTT.

This clone has a handful of counts. The V call is TRBV18, the J call TRBJ2-5, with a weak D call TRBD1 (5 bases). V was cut by 0 bases and J by 2 bases, with 7 bases left in between. Germline V gene lookup returns CDR1 KGHSH and CDR2 LQKENI. This CDR3 region has 14 residues. The CDR3 reads CASSPPTVQETQYF. The CDR3 coding sequence is TGTGCCAGCTCACCACCGACAGTACAAGAGACCCAGTACTTC.

The chain recombines TRBV27 with TRBJ2-3; maybe TRBD2 (5 bases). The CDR3 length is 14 residues. V lost 4 bases to trimming and J lost 3 bases, with 11 bases between them. Germline CDR1 and CDR2: MNHEY and SMNVEV (reference sequence). CDR3 DNA sequence: TGTGCCAGCAGTTGGGGAGTGGGGACAGATACGCAGTATTTT. Residues: CASSWGVGTDTQYF.

This clone was picked up one time. V and J are TRBV7-8 and TRBJ1-6, with 7 nucleotides matching TRBD1. J gave up 2 bases and V 1 base, and 2 bases lay outside the gene matches. Germline CDR1 and CDR2: SGHVS and FQNEAQ. The CDR3 is made up of 16 amino acids. DNA of the CDR3: TGTGCCAGCAGCTTAGACGACAGGGCCTATAATTCACCCCTCCACTTT. Amino acid sequence: CASSLDDRAYNSPLHF. Drawing the rest from reference TRBV7-8 and TRBJ1-6, the complete variable domain is GAGVSQSPRYKVAKRGQDVALRCDPISGHVSLFWYQQALGQGPEFLTYFQNEAQLDKSGLPSDRFFAERPEGSVSTLKIQRTQQEDSAVYLCASSLDDRAYNSPLHFGNGTRLTVT.

This chain joins TRBV29-1 and TRBJ1-2, with D unresolved. The CDR3 is 13 amino acids. The V gene lost 6 bases and the J gene lost 5 bases, with 16 bases spanning the gap. CDR1 SQVTM and CDR2 ANQGSEA come from the germline V gene. CDR3 amino acids: CSVRAAGLYGYTF. CDR3 nucleotide sequence: TGCAGCGTCCGAGCGGCGGGGTTGTATGGCTACACCTTC.

The rearrangement uses TRBV19 and TRBJ2-7, with unresolved D. Trimming left V 3 bases short and J 0 bases short, with 6 bases between. The CDR3 extends over 13 amino acids. Per germline, CDR1 LNHDA and CDR2 SQIVND (reference sequence). The CDR3 sequence is CASSMVPSYEQYF. CDR3 coding DNA: TGTGCCAGTAGTATGGTTCCCTCCTACGAGCAGTACTTC.

The gene calls are TRBV18 and TRBJ1-6; 9 bases are a match to TRBD1. Trimming at V came to 6 bases and at J to 0 bases, leaving 6 bases not matched to a gene. There are 17 residues in the CDR3. CDR1 and CDR2 (germline): KGHSH, LQKENI. The CDR3 nucleotides read TGTGCCAGCTCGCGGACAGGGGAACACTCCTATAATTCACCCCTCCACTTT. It codes for CASSRTGEHSYNSPLHF.

The chain employs TRBV6-5 and TRBJ1-6; 9 nucleotides match TRBD1. V was clipped by 6 bases and J by 6 bases; unmatched bases: 6. This CDR3 is 15 amino acids long. The germline CDR1 and CDR2 sequences are MNHEY and SVGAGI. This CDR3 reads CASSLGTGINSPLHF. Written as DNA, the CDR3 is TGTGCCAGCAGCCTTGGGACAGGGATTAATTCACCCCTCCACTTT.

The V and J genes are TRBV4-3 and TRBJ1-3; D remains ambiguous. The CDR3 has 13 residues. The V gene lost 0 bases and the J gene lost 6 bases, with 6 bases spanning the gap. CDR1 and CDR2 (germline): LGHNA, YSLEER. Written as DNA, the CDR3 is TGCGCCAGCAGCCAAGATTCCGTAAACACCATATATTTT. This gives the protein CASSQDSVNTIYF.

The CDR3 reads CASWGLLGNQPQHF. The CDR3 DNA reads TGTGCCAGCTGGGGGCTGTTGGGCAATCAGCCCCAGCATTTT. The chain uses TRBV19 and TRBJ1-5; tentative D call: TRBD1 (6 bases). The germline CDR1 and CDR2 sequences are LNHDA and SQIVND (reference sequence). This CDR3 spans 14 amino acids. V lost 9 bases and J lost 2, with 14 bases in between.

The chain links TRBV7-9 to TRBJ1-1; a weak D match, TRBD1 (5 bases). Germline loops: CDR1 SEHNR, CDR2 FQNEAQ (reference sequence). CDR3 length equals 12 residues. V was pared by 5 bases and J by 8 bases, with 12 bases between. For the CDR3, the DNA is TGTGCCAGCAGCCCGGACACACAAGAAGCTTTCTTT. Its translation is CASSPDTQEAFF.

This rearrangement joins TRBV6-2 or TRBV6-3 to TRBJ1-1; 7 bases match TRBD1. Trimming cost V 4 bases and J 1 base; bases outside gene matches: 0. This CDR3 contains 13 residues. Germline lookup yields CDR1 MNHEY and CDR2 SVGEGT. This CDR3 is CASSWTGNTEAFF. DNA of the CDR3: TGTGCCAGCAGTTGGACAGGGAACACTGAAGCTTTCTTT.

The rearrangement uses TRBV9 and TRBJ2-2, with D unclear. Germline-derived CDR1 and CDR2 are SGDLS and YYNGEE. The CDR3 totals 18 residues. V lost 6 bases and J lost 1, with 22 bases in between. CDR3 in amino acids: CASTGGDKRAQNTGELFF. The CDR3 DNA sequence: TGTGCCAGCACCGGTGGGGATAAACGGGCCCAGAACACCGGGGAGCTGTTTTTT.

The V and J genes are TRBV30 and TRBJ2-6; tentative D call: TRBD1 (5 bases). Trimming removed 8 bases at V and 2 bases at J, with 10 bases between. Per germline, CDR1 GTSNPN and CDR2 SVGIG (reference sequence). The CDR3 spans 13 residues. DNA for the CDR3: TGTGCCCGATCAGGGACTGGGGCCAACGTCCTGACTTTC. This sequence encodes CARSGTGANVLTF.

CDR3 coding DNA: TGTGCCAGCTCCGGGACATTCGGGAATTCACCCCTCCACTTT. This encodes CASSGTFGNSPLHF. The chain recombines TRBV5-6 with TRBJ1-6, with a weak D call TRBD1 (6 bases). V was clipped by 7 bases and J by 7 bases, with 15 bases between them. The CDR3 is made up of 14 amino acids. Germline CDR1 reads SGHDT; CDR2 reads YYEEEE.

The J gene is TRBJ2-3, the V gene TRBV7-9; D could derive from TRBD1 or TRBD2 (5 bases each). The CDR3 contains 15 residues. V lost 5 bases and J lost 1, with 13 bases in between. Germline V gene data show CDR1 as SEHNR and CDR2 as FQNEAQ (reference sequence). The CDR3 nucleotides read TGTGCCAGCAGCCTCGAGGGACGGGGCACAGATACGCAGTATTTT. Translation: CASSLEGRGTDTQYF.

This chain joins TRBV9 and TRBJ2-1; 10 positions match TRBD2. The CDR3 totals 16 residues. V was pared by 4 bases and J by 8 bases, with 12 bases of the junction left unmatched. Germline V gives CDR1 SGDLS, CDR2 YYNGEE. This chain's CDR3 is CASSLRSSGSVDEQFF. The CDR3 DNA follows: TGTGCCAGCAGCTTACGATCTAGCGGGAGTGTCGATGAGCAGTTCTTC.

This clone was detected once. The chain uses TRBV7-9 and TRBJ2-1; 13 bases align to TRBD2. The germline V gene encodes CDR1 SEHNR and CDR2 FQNEAQ (reference sequence). The V and J ends lost 5 bases and 6 bases, in that order; junction bases with no gene match: 4. There are 15 residues in the CDR3. CDR3 residues: CASSLLAGGPNEQFF. CDR3 nucleotide sequence: TGTGCCAGCAGCCTACTAGCGGGAGGGCCCAATGAGCAGTTCTTC.

The chain carries TRBV5-1 and TRBJ2-1; 9 positions agree with TRBD1. V was pared by 1 base and J by 7 bases, with 6 bases of the junction left unmatched. This CDR3 is 15 amino acids long. Per germline, CDR1 SGHRS and CDR2 YFSETQ. This CDR3 is CASSLSGQGFNEQFF. Here the CDR3 DNA reads TGCGCCAGCAGCTTGTCGGGACAGGGTTTTAATGAGCAGTTCTTC.

This chain joins TRBV6-2 or TRBV6-3 and TRBJ1-1; D is unclear. The CDR3 spans 11 residues. The V end was cut by 0 bases, the J end by 11 bases, with 7 bases between. Germline CDR1 is MNHEY and CDR2 is SVGEGT. DNA for the CDR3: TGTGCCAGCAGTTACTCGAGGGCCGCTTTCTTT. Residues: CASSYSRAAFF.

This sequence joins TRBV3-1 (or the pseudogene TRBV3-2) and TRBJ2-7; D call uncertain. The CDR3 has 13 amino acids. CDR1 and CDR2 from the germline V gene are LGHDT and YNNKEL (reference sequence). With 1 base removed from V and 8 bases from J, the gap between germline ends came to 12 bases. The CDR3 reads CASSQAASSQQYF. The CDR3 DNA is TGTGCCAGCAGCCAAGCGGCTAGTTCGCAGCAGTACTTC.

The gene calls are TRBV6-5 and TRBJ1-1; D is ambiguous. V gave up 4 bases and J gave up 2 bases, with 8 bases separating them. The CDR3 contains 13 residues. Germline V lookup: CDR1 MNHEY, CDR2 SVGAGI. CDR3 coding DNA: TGTGCCAGCAGTTGGCAAATTAACACTGAAGCTTTCTTT. It codes for CASSWQINTEAFF.